The rows below give T cell receptor beta chains drawn from one sample of a study of early stage breast cancer tumors. The protocol was immunoSEQ multiplex PCR, while the TCRdb copy is restricted to in-frame clones and leaves out a portion. The table lists around 30,000 clones, 74% of them singletons. The sequenced material came from breast tumor tissue. The receptors were sampled from a person under 45 with breast cancer. The CDR3 runs from the conserved cysteine through the conserved F or W. The order of the fields is J gene, V gene, clone size, D gene, CDR3 protein, CDR3 DNA. A D gene is named only where the DNA matches it firmly. The size entry is marked missing in some rows and otherwise reads once, few, many or a size class.

TRBJ1-3,TRBV14,.,.,CASSLLAGNTIYF,TGTGCCAGCAGCCTACTGGCTGGCAACACCATATATTTT
TRBJ2-1,TRBV27,.,.,CASSSGSVVNEQFF,TGTGCCAGCAGCTCCGGGTCCGTCGTCAATGAGCAGTTCTTC
TRBJ1-1,TRBV19,few,TRBD1,CASSERGRRTYTEAFF,TGTGCCAGTAGTGAAAGGGGGCGCCGGACGTACACTGAAGCTTTCTTT
TRBJ2-6,TRBV18,.,.,CASSPGAGANVLTF,TGTGCCAGCTCACCAGGGGCTGGGGCCAACGTCCTGACTTTC
TRBJ1-1,TRBV7-6,.,.,CASSRSSRAEAFF,TGTGCCAGCAGCCGCTCAAGTCGGGCTGAAGCTTTCTTT
TRBJ1-5,TRBV19,.,.,CASRPGGPDRNQPQHF,TGTGCCAGTAGACCGGGGGGTCCCGACCGCAATCAGCCCCAGCATTTT
TRBJ2-7,TRBV7-8,.,.,CASSLDGSKEYF,TGTGCCAGCAGCTTAGATGGCTCCAAAGAGTACTTC
TRBJ2-1,TRBV7-2,.,TRBD2,CASSTGLAGGMEFF,TGTGCCAGCAGCACCGGACTAGCGGGAGGAATGGAGTTCTTC
TRBJ2-5,TRBV6-6,.,.,CASSNRQEGQETQYF,TGTGCCAGCAGCAACCGCCAGGAGGGGCAAGAGACCCAGTACTTC
TRBJ1-2,TRBV15,.,.,CATSPPGGGGYGYTF,TGTGCCACCAGCCCCCCGGGTGGAGGAGGGTATGGCTACACCTTC
TRBJ1-5,TRBV2,.,.,CASSVPPQEPNQPQHF,TGTGCCAGCAGTGTACCCCCGCAGGAACCGAATCAGCCCCAGCATTTT